The sequence of this TCR beta chain was determined in a study of cytomegalovirus exposure and HLA in healthy donors (dated by TCRdb to 2017 to 2019). Study-level background: According to an earlier analysis of several hundred of the donors, about 180 million T cells yielded roughly 110 million unique TCR beta sequences and about 300 Gb of sequence data. An early release covering some 640 HLA-typed donors comprised 250 to 350 gigabases of sequencing data and approximately 80 million unique TCR sequences. Among the roughly 400 genotyped donors, around 81% belonged to the genetic ancestry cluster associated with self-reported Caucasian donors. The aim of the study was to test whether cataloging public T cell receptors could identify signatures of past pathogen exposure. Using immunosequencing, the study profiled T cell repertoires from fewer than 850 subjects and related those repertoires to cytomegalovirus serostatus. In addition to the first cohort of roughly 700 subjects, a separate validation cohort of 120 different subjects was used. To predict cytomegalovirus infection status, the study combined high-throughput TCR immunosequencing, statistical association of individual TCRs with disease status, and machine learning. To study patterns of TCR occurrence, a later analysis re-analyzed previously published TCR beta repertoires from several hundred donors and added high-resolution HLA genotyping. The later analysis used no new phenotypic data to find candidate immune exposures, relying instead on TCR beta sequences and their occurrence across donors. In an earlier analysis of over 550 of the donors, high-throughput TCR beta sequencing was used to judge whether each TCR beta V gene segment behaved as functional or pseudogenic. Donor age, sex, ethnicity and CMV serostatus were compiled alongside the repertoire data. In a later genetic analysis, genome-wide SNP genotypes for about 55% of the roughly 670 donors were used, and that subset was treated as a discovery cohort. Every discovery cohort repertoire had been produced on one sequencing platform. Class I and class II HLA loci were covered by the typing at four-digit resolution. Typing coverage varied by locus: about 629-640 donors for A, B, C, DRB1 and DQB1; roughly 500 for DQA1; around 610 for DPA1; roughly 450 for DPB1. Roughly 5 DR-DQ haplotypes were handled as single units for association and clustering because linkage in the cohort was strong. Across some 400 genotyped donors of the cohort, an average of roughly 200,000 unique TCR beta nucleotide sequences per donor were sequenced, and approximately 17% of those sequences were non-productive. Results the study describes overall, beyond this receptor: Most CMV-associated TCR beta chains appeared to be HLA-restricted in a later analysis, and the HLA associations seemed to be driven largely by CMV exposure. Presence/absence analyses assumed roughly uniform sequencing depth across donors, an assumption that may not hold. When HLA alleles, especially DR and DQ, strongly co-occurred, attributing TCR associations to individual alleles was difficult. A later analysis found that HLA-associated TCR beta chains were more clonally expanded and had lower generation probabilities than equally common non-associated chains. In a later analysis, the rate of TCR association differed among HLA loci, with DRB1 alleles having the most associated TCRs and HLA-C alleles having the fewest. In a later genetic analysis, fewer N-insertions in productive TCRs were reported among donors in an Asian-associated ancestry cluster than the approximately 670-donor mean. According to a later analysis, parvovirus B19, influenza, CMV and Epstein-Barr virus appeared linked to several top co-occurrence clusters. A further reported finding was that TCR beta sequences accurately predicted the HLA-A and HLA-B alleles for most subjects in the first cohort. The sequencing pipeline was judged likely to have produced a cluster of highly shared sequence variants as a technical artifact. An earlier analysis of approximately 500 of the donors showed that most TCR beta V segments appeared in productive rearrangements either about 87% or about 30% of the time, which broadly matched IMGT annotations. An association between a missense DCLRE1C variant and V-gene and J-gene trimming of TCR beta chains was found in a later genetic analysis and replicated in an independent cohort. Because counts were too low, roughly 17 rarely observed V segments, including chromosome 9 orphons, were left out of the earlier analysis of about 500 of the donors. The 87-base-pair reads could not distinguish some IMGT-functional V segments, including TRBV6-2 and TRBV6-3, so those segments were excluded. Cytomegalovirus status was reported to be diagnosed by the classifier with high specificity and sensitivity in both the original and validation cohorts. Linkage disequilibrium might explain the correlated functional status among segregating V segments, but an unknown experimental factor could not be ruled out. Because HLA typing was missing for some donors at each locus, association tests included only the typed subset. For the cohort, immune exposure information was limited to CMV serostatus. This cohort had only TCR beta chains sequenced, and the lack of alpha or paired-chain data limited which features could be detected. Most TCR sequences were seen in very few donors, while some public TCRs were found in many individuals. According to the authors, the approach could potentially be generalized to other disease states and immunological phenotypes. Specific HLA alleles were associated with 15,000 to 20,000 TCR beta sequences at a false discovery rate of 0.05 in a later analysis. In the study, about 150 TCR beta chains were listed as associated with cytomegalovirus. In vitro tests confirmed that three of the cytomegalovirus-associated TCR beta chains recognize cytomegalovirus antigens.

The cohort comprised several hundred healthy bone marrow donors. Cohort members were all nominally healthy when sampled, although unrecorded immune exposures were likely present. The donor was CMV seropositive and was included in the group of some 290 seropositive cohort members. Each donor provided a peripheral blood sample, and peripheral blood mononuclear cells were used for TCR beta sequencing. Genomic DNA was extracted from the blood cell samples with the Qiagen DNeasy Blood Extraction Kit. The CDR3, cysteine through phenylalanine, is 14 amino acids long. The kept DNA is CDR3 alone, 42 bases in frame from the first base. According to the germline V gene, CDR1 reads SGHDT and CDR2 reads YYEEEE. Between the V and J ends, shortened by 0 bases and 2 bases respectively, the junction contains 8 bases. On this clone itself: The antigen it recognizes is unknown. No qualities accompany the bases; no much larger clone lies one base away.

Library creation used the immunoSEQ multiplex PCR assay. For the multiplex PCR, a mixture combining 60 forward primers for TCR Vbeta segments and 13 reverse primers for TCR Jbeta segments was used. The CDR3 region of rearranged TCR beta genes was amplified from genomic DNA by a multiplex PCR assay. Amplified TCR beta libraries were sequenced as 87-base-pair reads on the Illumina HiSeq System. As for the original processing: A later analysis tallied roughly 76 million unique TCR beta chains across the 700 or so repertoires, and 10 million to 11 million of those chains were shared by two or more donors. Raw reads were error-corrected and collapsed into unique sequences by a nearest-neighbor algorithm in which closely related sequences were merged to remove PCR and sequencing errors. CDR3 sequences were aligned to IMGT reference sequences to assign V, D and J gene segments. Each retained sequence needed at least a six-nucleotide match to both a V gene segment and a J gene segment. Rearrangements were called productive when the CDR3 lacked stop codons and stayed in frame with V and J; all others were non-productive. CDR3 was defined according to IMGT convention as the region running from the second conserved V-encoded cysteine to the conserved J-encoded phenylalanine. The earlier analysis of 587 of the donors excluded any sequence lacking an unambiguous match to a single V gene segment. In an earlier analysis of roughly 500 of the donors, V segments were called functional above 56.7% productive rearrangements and were called segregating when the between-donor standard deviation exceeded 5%. A statistical classification framework was built for diagnosing cytomegalovirus status from the catalog of TCR beta chain sequences. A later analysis assigned V and J genes by comparing TCR nucleotide sequences with IMGT/GENE-DB human TR gene sequences. The TCRdist pipeline was used in a later analysis to assign CDR3 sequences and most-parsimonious VDJ recombination scenarios. In a later analysis, every TCR beta chain was defined by the combination of its CDR3 amino acid sequence and its V-gene family, and reads without a unique V-gene family were dropped. A later analysis removed 450 to 600 highly shared, low-generation-probability nucleotide sequences to deal with suspected cross-contamination and a sequencing artifact. In a later analysis, a clonal expansion index for each public chain was calculated from normalized within-repertoire ranks of inferred template counts. In a later analysis, generation probabilities were computed with a VDJ recombination model fitted to out-of-frame rearrangements, and the resulting probabilities were checked against IGoR. A later analysis scored TCR-TCR, TCR-HLA and TCR-CMV co-occurrence with hypergeometric tests, applying a repertoire-size bias correction to TCR pairs. In a later analysis, false discovery rates were estimated by permuting HLA or CMV assignments 20 times. A later analysis grouped co-occurring TCRs with DBSCAN, adding TCRdist sequence similarity when clustering within HLA-allele-positive subsets. Repertoires with fewer than 30,000 or more than 120,000 public chains, plus five repertoires with anomalous nucleotide sharing, were excluded from co-occurrence clustering. TCRdb obtained this table from immuneACCESS and retained in-frame rearrangements with V and J assigned. These tables miss some clones; where compared with another copy, unresolved V genes account for less than half of the shortfall, and the remainder is unexplained. The V and J calls and clone size come from that table; D and trimming were worked out from the DNA. The sample table records more than 70,000 clones; approximately 63% of these occur just once. Jointly, the top ten make up around 10% of the sample.

The rearrangement combines TRBV5-6 with TRBJ1-2; there is no confident call for the D gene. This sequence was found in a woman between 45 and 65 years old in good health and CMV-seropositive. The sequencing input was PBMCs. The nucleotide sequence is TGTGCCAGCAGCTTGGGCGGCCAGAACTATGGCTACACCTTC. Its protein product is CASSLGGQNYGYTF. The CDR3, completed at both ends by the reference TRBV5-6 and TRBJ1-2 genes, gives the full variable domain DAGVTQSPTHLIKTRGQQVTLRCSPKSGHDTVSWYQQALGQGPQFIFQYYEEEERQRGNFPDRFSGHQFPNYSSELNVNALLLGDSALYLCASSLGGQNYGYTFGSGTRLTVV.